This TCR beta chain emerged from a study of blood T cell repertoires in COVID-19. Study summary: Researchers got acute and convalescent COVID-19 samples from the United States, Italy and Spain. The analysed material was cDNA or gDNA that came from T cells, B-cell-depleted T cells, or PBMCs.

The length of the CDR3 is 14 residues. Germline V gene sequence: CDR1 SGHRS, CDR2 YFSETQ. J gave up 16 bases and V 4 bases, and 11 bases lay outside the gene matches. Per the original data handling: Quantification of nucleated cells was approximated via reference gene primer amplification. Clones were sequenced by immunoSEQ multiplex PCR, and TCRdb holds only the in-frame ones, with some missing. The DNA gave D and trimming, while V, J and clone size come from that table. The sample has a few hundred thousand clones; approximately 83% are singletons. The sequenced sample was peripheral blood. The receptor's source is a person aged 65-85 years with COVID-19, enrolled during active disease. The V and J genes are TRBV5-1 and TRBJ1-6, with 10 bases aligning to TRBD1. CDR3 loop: CASSLDRGALSLHF. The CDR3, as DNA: TGCGCCAGCAGCCTGGACAGGGGGGCCCTATCTCTCCACTTT.